This T cell receptor beta chain emerged from a study of radiotherapy plus CTLA-4 blockade in lung cancer. About the study: Objective responses were documented in roughly 20% of patients, with disease control in around 31%. Notes on the study in general: Response was reportedly best predicted by early blood T cell clone dynamics, with interferon-beta.

Between the trimmed V and J ends, which lost 3 bases and 0 bases, there was a span of 10 bases. The CDR3 length is 14 residues. Germline V lookup: CDR1 SGHRS, CDR2 YFSETQ. For this clone: Its antigen is still unknown.

The assay was immunoSEQ multiplex PCR, and TCRdb's table has in-frame clones only and misses some. Of 81,000 or so clones listed, around 86% were seen once; the top ten hold 0.85% to 0.95%. The chain couples TRBV5-1 to TRBJ2-7, with a tentative D call TRBD1 (5 bases). The sample here was peripheral blood, taken from a patient treated with radiotherapy plus ipilimumab. This TCR derives from a human donor with non-small cell lung cancer who had stable disease on radiotherapy plus ipilimumab. The CDR3: CASSSRAASYEQYF. In DNA, the CDR3 is TGCGCCAGCAGCTCCAGGGCGGCCTCCTACGAGCAGTACTTC.